The TCR beta chain described here comes from a study of T cell repertoires in cytomegalovirus infection. Study-level background: Shared public TCR beta signatures pointed to both CMV infection and a matching HLA type.

The CDR3 runs 19 residues. Unmatched junction bases numbered 20, after V lost 6 bases and J lost 4 bases. The germline V gene encodes CDR1 MDHEN and CDR2 SYDVKM. Study-wide results and limits: The cumulative frequency of public TCR beta families identified carriers of CMV plus the relevant HLA.

One entry per CDR3 protein results from TCRdb running MiXCR on the reads. The table includes a few hundred thousand distinct CDR3 sequences, roughly a third detected once. Concerning this clonotype: Its antigen is currently unknown.

V and J are TRBV28 and TRBJ2-1, with 8 bases that match TRBD2. The TCR originated in a human donor in good health (CMV status not recorded). Some clones in this sample may be carry-over from other donors' samples. Source: cultured PBMCs, taken from culture after CMV antigen stimulation. CDR3 in DNA: TGTGCCAGCAGCCCTCGTAGCGGGGACACACTTCTAGGGTACAATGAGCAGTTCTTC. Encoded protein: CASSPRSGDTLLGYNEQFF.